This T cell receptor (beta chain) was observed in a study of cytomegalovirus exposure and HLA in healthy donors. Study results and caveats: A previous analysis found most TCR beta V segments productive roughly 90% or roughly 30% of the time. Many donors carried some public TCRs, although rarity characterized most TCR sequences. The authors excluded some V segments, including TRBV6-2 and TRBV6-3, as indistinguishable. Association of a missense DCLRE1C variant with TCR beta V- and J-gene trimming was reported in a later analysis.

Germline assignment: CDR1 WSHSY and CDR2 SAAADI. J gave up 7 bases and V 2 bases, and 4 bases lay outside the gene matches. The CDR3 is 14 amino acids. 13 Jbeta primers and 60 Vbeta primers were used for the PCR. The table came from immunoSEQ multiplex PCR; TCRdb's copy has only in-frame clones and leaves some out. The table has 98,000 or so clones, about 80% seen once; the top ten hold under 6.5%. Turning to this clone: Antigen unknown.

The clonotype was recovered from a man aged 55 to 69 in good health and CMV-seropositive. The chain employs TRBV10-2 and TRBJ2-1; 8 positions match TRBD1. The sample comprised PBMCs. The CDR3 reads CASSERTGRNEQFF. The DNA for the CDR3 is TGCGCCAGCAGTGAGAGGACAGGGAGAAATGAGCAGTTCTTC.